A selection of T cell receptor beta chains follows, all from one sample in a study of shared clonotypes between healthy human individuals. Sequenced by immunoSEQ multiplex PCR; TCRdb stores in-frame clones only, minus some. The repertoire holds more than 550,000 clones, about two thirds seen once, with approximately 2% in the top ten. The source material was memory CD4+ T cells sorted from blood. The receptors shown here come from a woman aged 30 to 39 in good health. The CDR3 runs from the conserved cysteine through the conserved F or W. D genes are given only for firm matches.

CDR3 protein: CASSQALGLAGAPNTGELFF
V gene: TRBV4-1
J gene: TRBJ2-2
D gene: TRBD2

CDR3 protein: CASTRPGESEAFF
V gene: TRBV28
J gene: TRBJ1-1
D gene: -

CDR3 protein: CASSQTGARHGEQYF
V gene: TRBV7-9
J gene: TRBJ2-7
D gene: -

CDR3 protein: CASSSSSWEQYF
V gene: TRBV28
J gene: TRBJ2-7
D gene: -

CDR3 protein: CATSREAQGLPQHF
V gene: TRBV15
J gene: TRBJ1-5
D gene: -

CDR3 protein: CASNRQAGETQYF
V gene: TRBV10-1
J gene: TRBJ2-5
D gene: -

CDR3 protein: CASSPGTGGDSEAFF
V gene: TRBV6-5
J gene: TRBJ1-1
D gene: TRBD1

CDR3 protein: CASSLSALAKNIQYF
V gene: TRBV5-5
J gene: TRBJ2-4
D gene: -

CDR3 protein: CATSGAWTSGDINEQFF
V gene: TRBV15
J gene: TRBJ2-1
D gene: TRBD2

CDR3 protein: CASSLSRGTGVEKLFF
V gene: TRBV27
J gene: TRBJ1-4
D gene: TRBD1

CDR3 protein: CASSARLDYEQYF
V gene: TRBV18
J gene: TRBJ2-7
D gene: -

CDR3 protein: CASSLMSSGAKETQYF
V gene: TRBV7-6
J gene: TRBJ2-5
D gene: TRBD2

CDR3 protein: CASRPGQGAEAFF
V gene: TRBV6-5
J gene: TRBJ1-1
D gene: TRBD1

CDR3 protein: CASTAREGPYNEQFF
V gene: TRBV2
J gene: TRBJ2-1
D gene: -

CDR3 protein: CASSLQGYEQYF
V gene: TRBV11-2
J gene: TRBJ2-7
D gene: -

CDR3 protein: CARGNGTSGRIYEQFF
V gene: TRBV28
J gene: TRBJ2-1
D gene: TRBD2

CDR3 protein: CASSLAATGVTDTQYF
V gene: TRBV7-2
J gene: TRBJ2-3
D gene: TRBD1

CDR3 protein: CASSLRTVSTDTQYF
V gene: TRBV7-9
J gene: TRBJ2-3
D gene: -

CDR3 protein: CASSSLTDNTEAFF
V gene: TRBV5-1
J gene: TRBJ1-1
D gene: -

CDR3 protein: CASSFRSHGTQYF
V gene: TRBV11-3
J gene: TRBJ2-3
D gene: -

CDR3 protein: CASSRQLDQPQHF
V gene: TRBV7-2
J gene: TRBJ1-5
D gene: -

CDR3 protein: CASSRQGFGYTF
V gene: TRBV6-1
J gene: TRBJ1-2
D gene: TRBD1

CDR3 protein: CASSGQNSNQPQHF
V gene: TRBV2
J gene: TRBJ1-5
D gene: -

CDR3 protein: CASSLGTSGNTIYF
V gene: TRBV5-1
J gene: TRBJ1-3
D gene: -

CDR3 protein: CATSREGSGSRYEQYF
V gene: TRBV15
J gene: TRBJ2-7
D gene: TRBD2

CDR3 protein: CASSSRGGLTGELFF
V gene: TRBV18
J gene: TRBJ2-2
D gene: -

CDR3 protein: CASSLGVSGFSYEQYF
V gene: TRBV5-1
J gene: TRBJ2-7
D gene: -

CDR3 protein: CASSSRGTELSYGYTF
V gene: TRBV7-9
J gene: TRBJ1-2
D gene: TRBD1